This entry describes one T cell receptor beta chain. TCRdb keeps only in-frame clones here, not all; method: immunoSEQ multiplex PCR. The sample lists some 240,000 clones; over 75% were seen once. This sample was included in a study of blood T cell repertoires in COVID-19. Trimming at V came to 0 bases and at J to 3 bases, leaving 3 bases not matched to a gene. This CDR3 is built from 15 residues. CDR1 is SGHNT and CDR2 is YYREEE in the germline V gene (reference sequence). The clonotype originates from a woman between 65 and 79 years old with COVID-19, enrolled during active disease. This chain uses TRBV5-4 with TRBJ1-3, with 7 bases fitting TRBD1. The sample taken for sequencing was peripheral blood. The CDR3 reads CASSLAGTVGNTIYF. Here the CDR3 DNA reads TGTGCCAGCAGCTTGGCCGGGACAGTTGGAAACACCATATATTTT.